Presented here are 18 T cell receptor beta chains from one specimen sequenced in a study of breast tumors, draining lymph nodes, adjacent tissues. The lymph nodes were axillary draining lymph nodes from breast cancer patients. One entry per CDR3 protein, called by TCRdb with MiXCR from the multiplex PCR reads. The sample has some 130,000 distinct CDR3 sequences, just under 20% seen once. The sequenced sample consisted of axillary lymph node tissue. The receptors originated from a female donor with breast cancer. Some clones in this sample may be carry-over from other donors' samples.

This clonotype was seen repeatedly, ten times or more. The chain uses TRBV6-5 and TRBJ2-5, with D tentatively TRBD2 (5 bases). Trimming removed 6 bases at V and 5 bases at J, with 13 bases between. The CDR3 has 13 amino acids. CDR1 MNHEY and CDR2 SVGAGI come from the germline V gene. The CDR3 nucleotides are TGTGCCAGCAGGGAACTAGTCGCCGAGACCCAGTACTTC. Amino acid sequence: CASRELVAETQYF.

The table lists this clonotype with many counts. The chain joins TRBV29-1 to TRBJ2-6, with a weak D call TRBD1 (5 bases). This CDR3 region has 14 residues. The germline CDR1 and CDR2 sequences are SQVTM and ANQGSEA. V lost 0 bases to trimming and J lost 4 bases, with 7 bases between them. DNA for the CDR3: TGCAGCGTTGAAGACAGGGCCGGGGCCAACGTCCTGACTTTC. Its translation is CSVEDRAGANVLTF.

This clonotype was counted at least ten times. J is TRBJ2-7 and V is TRBV2; 7 bases fit TRBD1. Germline V gene lookup returns CDR1 SNHLY and CDR2 FYNNEI. The J segment lost 0 bases and the V segment lost 5 bases, leaving 7 bases of the junction unmatched. The CDR3 covers 15 residues. In nucleotides, the CDR3 is TGTGCCAGCAGTTATGCCGGGACAGCCTCCTACGAGCAGTACTTC. Protein: CASSYAGTASYEQYF.

This clonotype was seen ten or more times. This rearrangement joins TRBV4-2 to TRBJ2-3, with 8 bases aligning to TRBD2. The CDR3 sequence is 15 residues long. The trim removed 4 bases at V and 4 bases at J, leaving 7 bases unmatched. The germline CDR1 and CDR2 sequences are LGHNA and YNFKEQ. This chain's CDR3 is CASSLRRGAPDTQYF. The DNA of the CDR3 is TGTGCCAGCAGCCTCAGGCGGGGGGCCCCAGATACGCAGTATTTT.

The sample holds one count of this clonotype. A much larger clonotype is one base distant, so this may be a read error. The chain has TRBV5-1 and TRBJ2-6; 11 positions agree with TRBD1. The germline V gene has CDR1 SGHRS and CDR2 YFSETQ. This CDR3 has 19 amino acids. The CDR3 reads CASSLDRGRLGSGANVLTF. In nucleotides, the CDR3 is TGTGCCAGCAGCTTGGACAGGGGGCGCCTGGGCTCTGGGGCCAACGTCCTGACTTTC. Using reference TRBV5-1 and TRBJ2-6 for the parts outside the CDR3, the full variable domain is KAGVTQTPRYLIKTRGQQVTLSCSPISGHRSVSWYQQTPGQGLQFLFEYFSETQRNKGNFPGRFSGRQFSNSRSEMNVSTLELGDSALYLCASSLDRGRLGSGANVLTFGAGSRLTVL.

In regard to this clonotype: A single base separates this from a much larger clone, so it may be a read error. This chain joins TRBV4-2 and TRBJ1-4; D remains unclear. From germline, CDR1 is LGHNA and CDR2 YNFKEQ. Trimming pared 4 bases from V and 8 bases from J, leaving 14 bases between. The CDR3 extends over 14 amino acids. In DNA form, the CDR3 reads TGTGCCAGCAGCCCCGGAGGACCGGGGGAAAAACTGTTTTTT. This codes for CASSPGGPGEKLFF.

The chain has TRBV5-4 and TRBJ2-1, with unresolved D. This CDR3 contains 14 residues. Germline CDR1 reads SGHNT; CDR2 reads YYREEE (reference sequence). Trimming stripped 7 bases from V and 2 bases from J, with 13 bases between. The CDR3 loop is CASGLGLAYNEQFF. The CDR3 DNA reads as TGTGCCAGCGGCCTAGGTCTGGCCTACAATGAGCAGTTCTTC.

This clonotype was counted at least ten times. The CDR3 spells CAITSGAGGPDTQYF. Here the CDR3 DNA reads TGTGCCATTACTTCGGGAGCGGGGGGTCCAGATACGCAGTATTTT. This sequence joins TRBV10-3 and TRBJ2-3; 9 bases are shared with TRBD2. V shed 9 bases and J 4 bases; nucleotides not matched to a gene: 11. CDR1 is ENHRY, CDR2 SYGVKD, per germline. This CDR3 has 15 amino acids.

As regards this clonotype: A much larger clone lies one base from this, so it may be a read error. The chain links TRBV12-3 or TRBV12-4 to TRBJ2-1, with TRBD1 identical over 9 bases. V trimming: 7 bases; J trimming: 12 bases; junction bases outside the gene matches: 16. The CDR3 covers 15 residues. CDR3 in DNA: TGTGCCAGCACCTCCGAAGGGACAGGGTCCAGTGTGCAGTTCTTC. Translated: CASTSEGTGSSVQFF.

This chain uses TRBV4-1 with TRBJ1-1, with TRBD1 identical over 10 bases. CDR3 length: 16 amino acids. Germline V CDR1 and CDR2: MGHRA, YSYEKL. Trimming at V came to 6 bases and at J to 3 bases, leaving 10 bases not matched to a gene. The CDR3 DNA reads as TGCGCCAGCAGGCCAGGGACAGGGGTTCAGGACACTGAAGCTTTCTTT. Protein product: CASRPGTGVQDTEAFF.

Comment on this clonotype: A much larger clone differs by one base, so this may be a read error. V gene TRBV5-6 combines with J gene TRBJ1-2; D gene uncertain. Germline values: CDR1 SGHDT, CDR2 YYEEEE. The CDR3 has 14 amino acids. The ends were cut back, 1 base at V and 3 bases at J, with 10 bases in the middle. In DNA form, the CDR3 reads TGTGCCAGCAGCTTGAGGGTTCCTGACTATGGCTACACCTTC. Protein: CASSLRVPDYGYTF.

As concerns this clonotype: This could be a read error, since a much larger clone is one nucleotide away. CDR3 loop: CASTDRFHNEQFF. The CDR3 DNA reads TGTGCCAGCACCGACAGGTTTCACAATGAGCAGTTCTTC. The V and J genes are TRBV6-1 and TRBJ2-1; maybe TRBD1 (6 bases). CDR1 and CDR2 (germline): MNHNS, SASEGT. CDR3 size: 13 residues. Trimming left V 7 bases short and J 5 bases short, with 12 bases between.

This clonotype was recorded at least ten times. This chain joins TRBV12-3 or TRBV12-4 and TRBJ2-7; maybe TRBD2 (6 bases). The CDR3 is made up of 15 amino acids. The V gene lost 6 bases and the J gene lost 3 bases, with 18 bases spanning the gap. CDR3 DNA: TGTGCCAGCAGCCGAAGCGGGCCCTTAAACTACGAGCAGTACTTC. Protein: CASSRSGPLNYEQYF.

This sequence joins TRBV6-1 and TRBJ1-2; TRBD1 is a possible D gene (6 bases). The CDR3 spans 16 residues. CDR1 and CDR2 from the germline V gene are MNHNS and SASEGT. V lost 3 bases and J lost 0, with 14 bases in between. The CDR3 loop is CASSERPTGTNYGYTF. The DNA for the CDR3 is TGTGCCAGCAGTGAGAGACCGACAGGAACTAACTATGGCTACACCTTC.

The sample holds many counts of this clonotype. This sequence joins TRBV7-2 and TRBJ1-5; D is unclear. V was shortened by 1 base and J by 5 bases, with 6 bases between the two germline ends. There are 13 residues in the CDR3. CDR1 is SGHTA and CDR2 is FQGNSA in the germline V gene. DNA for the CDR3: TGTGCCAGCAGCTTAGTGAGGGATCAGCCCCAGCATTTT. This sequence encodes CASSLVRDQPQHF. Full variable domain (missing parts from reference TRBV7-2 and TRBJ1-5): GAGVSQSPSNKVTEKGKDVELRCDPISGHTALYWYRQSLGQGLEFLIYFQGNSAPDKSGLPSDRFSAERTGGSVSTLTIQRTQQEDSAVYLCASSLVRDQPQHFGDGTRLSIL.

This clonotype appeared once. The genes are TRBV5-1 and TRBJ1-1, with D perhaps matching TRBD1 (6 bases). Trimming pared 7 bases from V and 4 bases from J, leaving 11 bases between. CDR1 and CDR2 (germline): SGHRS, YFSETQ. The CDR3 is 12 amino acids. The CDR3 reads CASSAGATEAFF. CDR3 nucleotide sequence: TGCGCCAGCTCTGCGGGGGCCACTGAAGCTTTCTTT.

V is TRBV28 and J is TRBJ1-2, with TRBD1 matching over 7 bases. The CDR3 totals 13 residues. Germline CDR1 MDHEN, CDR2 SYDVKM. The J segment lost 4 bases and the V segment lost 6 bases, leaving 5 bases of the junction unmatched. The CDR3, as DNA: TGTGCCAGCAGGGCGACAGGGACCTATGGCTACACCTTC. Its translation is CASRATGTYGYTF.

A note on this clonotype: A much larger clone lies one base from this, so it may be a read error. The genes are TRBV25-1 and TRBJ1-4; 7 bases agree with TRBD1. Unmatched junction bases numbered 7, after V lost 6 bases and J lost 0 bases. Germline V lookup: CDR1 MGHDK, CDR2 SYGVNS. The CDR3 totals 16 residues. Here the CDR3 reads CASSEGAVSTNEKLFF. CDR3 coding DNA: TGTGCCAGCAGCGAGGGGGCCGTCTCAACTAATGAAAAACTGTTTTTT.